This is a list of T cell receptor beta chains from one sample in a study of metastatic and nonmetastatic thyroid tumors. Using MiXCR, TCRdb re-called clones from the PCR reads. The sample includes more than 65,000 clones, about 14% of them seen just once. Sequencing used blood. These TCRs come from a male donor with papillary thyroid cancer or a benign thyroid nodule (not recorded which). Some clones in this sample may be carry-over from other donors' samples. The CDR3 runs from the conserved cysteine through the conserved F or W. Each record gives: J gene, clone size, V gene, D gene, CDR3 protein, CDR3 DNA. A D gene is named only where the DNA matches it firmly. A clone size is listed for some rows: how often the clone was seen (once, few, many), or a class if it is expanded.

TRBJ1-5 | many | TRBV11-2 | - | CASSLGVLGDDQPQHF | TGTGCCAGCAGCTTAGGGGTTTTAGGAGACGATCAGCCCCAGCATTTT
TRBJ2-7 | many | TRBV13 | - | CASSLVHVGSYEQYF | TGTGCCAGCAGCTTAGTTCATGTCGGCAGCTACGAGCAGTACTTC
TRBJ2-2 | - | TRBV6-1 | - | CASSLPGNSNTVELFF | TGTGCCAGCAGCCTCCCGGGCAACTCGAACACCGTGGAGCTGTTTTTT
TRBJ2-3 | - | TRBV3-1 | TRBD2 | CASSHSGRVADTQYF | TGTGCCAGCAGCCACAGCGGGAGGGTGGCAGATACGCAGTATTTT
TRBJ2-1 | - | TRBV24-1 | TRBD2 | CATSDSLLAGGNEQFF | TGTGCCACCAGTGATTCTCTACTAGCGGGAGGCAATGAGCAGTTCTTC
TRBJ1-2 | many | TRBV12-3/TRBV12-4 | - | CASSFLEREPQFTF | TGTGCCAGCAGTTTCCTTGAGCGGGAGCCCCAATTTACCTTC
TRBJ2-5 | many | TRBV7-9 | TRBD1 | CASSLTGGKETQYF | TGTGCCAGCAGCCTTACAGGGGGAAAGGAGACCCAGTACTTC
TRBJ1-4 | many | TRBV5-6 | - | CASSLAREVGGVKLFF | TGTGCCAGCAGCTTGGCCAGGGAGGTAGGGGGTGTGAAACTGTTTTTT
TRBJ1-2 | many | TRBV5-6 | - | CASRGDSRHGGYTF | TGTGCCAGCAGGGGGGATTCAAGGCACGGTGGCTACACCTTC
TRBJ2-3 | many | TRBV27 | - | CASSPAIGTDTQYF | TGTGCCAGCAGCCCCGCAATCGGGACAGATACGCAGTATTTT
TRBJ1-1 | - | TRBV20-1 | - | CSARADRMNTEAFF | TGCAGTGCTAGAGCCGACAGAATGAACACTGAAGCTTTCTTT
TRBJ1-4 | many | TRBV4-3 | - | CASSQEEGLYEKLFF | TGCGCCAGCAGCCAAGAGGAGGGGCTGTATGAAAAACTGTTTTTT
TRBJ1-4 | many | TRBV5-6 | - | CASSFYGHVNEKLFF | TGTGCCAGCAGCTTTTACGGACACGTTAATGAAAAACTGTTTTTT
TRBJ1-1 | many | TRBV20-1 | - | CSASGAGANTEAFF | TGCAGTGCTAGTGGCGCAGGGGCCAACACTGAAGCTTTCTTT
TRBJ2-2 | many | TRBV7-3 | - | CASSLLGTGSRELFF | TGTGCCAGCAGCTTACTCGGGACGGGGTCCCGGGAGCTGTTTTTT
TRBJ2-7 | many | TRBV5-6 | TRBD2 | CASSFETSGRSYF | TGTGCCAGCAGTTTTGAGACTAGCGGGAGAAGCTACTTC
TRBJ1-2 | many | TRBV12-3/TRBV12-4 | - | CASSYRTDSNYGYTF | TGTGCCAGCAGTTACCGGACAGACTCTAACTATGGCTACACCTTC
TRBJ2-3 | - | TRBV24-1 | - | CATSGPGSERFPDTQYF | TGTGCCACCAGTGGGCCTGGGAGCGAGAGGTTCCCAGATACGCAGTATTTT
TRBJ1-2 | many | TRBV27 | - | CASSLRAANYGYTF | TGTGCCAGCAGTTTAAGAGCCGCTAACTATGGCTACACCTTC
TRBJ2-5 | many | TRBV7-2 | TRBD2 | CASSLVTSGTETQYF | TGTGCCAGCAGCTTAGTGACTAGCGGGACAGAGACCCAGTACTTC
TRBJ2-7 | few | TRBV28 | TRBD2 | CASSTWTSVTSYEQYF | TGTGCCAGCAGTACATGGACTAGCGTAACTTCATACGAGCAGTACTTC
TRBJ2-3 | - | TRBV5-1 | - | CASVGSGQVDTQYF | TGCGCCAGCGTGGGGAGCGGGCAAGTAGATACGCAGTATTTT
TRBJ2-7 | many | TRBV6-4 | TRBD1 | CASSWGTVGDRGYEQYF | TGTGCCAGCAGTTGGGGGACCGTCGGGGACAGGGGGTACGAGCAGTACTTC
TRBJ1-5 | many | TRBV2 | TRBD1 | CASSEWTGDQPQHF | TGTGCCAGCAGTGAATGGACAGGGGATCAGCCCCAGCATTTT
TRBJ2-2 | many | TRBV7-9 | - | CASSFVALNTGELFF | TGTGCCAGCAGCTTCGTAGCGTTAAACACCGGGGAGCTGTTTTTT
TRBJ2-7 | - | TRBV6-5 | TRBD1 | CASSYRGQEHYEQYF | TGTGCCAGCAGTTATCGGGGACAGGAACACTACGAGCAGTACTTC
TRBJ2-1 | many | TRBV7-2 | - | CASSPGGGSWNEQFF | TGTGCCAGCAGCCCCGGGGGCGGGAGTTGGAATGAGCAGTTCTTC
TRBJ1-1 | many | TRBV20-1 | - | CSVSTRLNTEAFF | TGCAGTGTTAGTACCAGGCTGAACACTGAAGCTTTCTTT
TRBJ1-5 | few | TRBV27 | - | CASRDSPNQPQHF | TGTGCCAGCAGGGATTCCCCTAACCAGCCCCAGCATTTT
TRBJ2-1 | - | TRBV4-2 | - | CASSQKLGVLSYNEQFF | TGTGCCAGCAGCCAAAAATTAGGGGTCCTCTCCTACAATGAGCAGTTCTTC
TRBJ1-2 | - | TRBV4-1 | - | CASSQDIGGGYTF | TGCGCCAGCAGCCAAGATATCGGCGGTGGCTACACCTTC
TRBJ2-2 | many | TRBV7-9 | - | CASSLLRGPGELFF | TGTGCCAGCAGCTTACTTCGGGGGCCCGGGGAGCTGTTTTTT
TRBJ2-7 | - | TRBV5-1 | TRBD1 | CASSFGTGQSYEQYF | TGCGCCAGCAGCTTCGGGACAGGACAATCCTACGAGCAGTACTTC
TRBJ1-2 | many | TRBV5-4 | - | CASSLNGAGGYTF | TGTGCCAGCAGCTTGAATGGGGCGGGGGGCTACACCTTC
TRBJ1-6 | many | TRBV2 | - | CALAMGRGDSPPHF | TGTGCCTTGGCCATGGGGAGAGGAGATTCACCCCCCCACTTT
TRBJ2-3 | many | TRBV5-1 | - | CASSLVGYASTDTQYF | TGCGCCAGCAGCTTGGTCGGATACGCTAGCACAGATACGCAGTATTTT
TRBJ1-2 | many | TRBV28 | TRBD1 | CASSLVFAGTGSSGYTF | TGTGCCAGCAGTTTAGTATTTGCCGGGACAGGGTCTTCTGGCTACACCTTC
TRBJ1-5 | - | TRBV30 | - | CAWSPSTTGNQPQHF | TGTGCCTGGAGTCCTAGCACGACTGGCAATCAGCCCCAGCATTTT
TRBJ2-1 | many | TRBV24-1 | TRBD2 | CATSDSRLAGGNEQFF | TGTGCCACCAGTGATTCGCGACTAGCGGGAGGCAATGAGCAGTTCTTC
TRBJ1-1 | many | TRBV20-1 | - | CSASLERGTEAFF | TGCAGTGCTAGTTTAGAGCGGGGGACTGAAGCTTTCTTT
TRBJ2-3 | many | TRBV6-1 | - | CASSDVRGSDTQYF | TGTGCCAGCAGTGATGTAAGGGGTTCAGATACGCAGTATTTT
TRBJ1-5 | many | TRBV18 | - | CASSRQPSTSNQPQHF | TGTGCCAGCTCCAGACAGCCATCAACTAGCAATCAGCCCCAGCATTTT
TRBJ2-1 | - | TRBV6-5 | - | CASSPRWEGGLDNEQFF | TGTGCCAGCAGCCCTAGGTGGGAAGGGGGTTTGGACAATGAGCAGTTCTTC
TRBJ2-1 | many | TRBV4-1 | - | CASSQRTPDYNEQFF | TGCGCCAGCAGCCAGCGGACTCCCGACTACAATGAGCAGTTCTTC
TRBJ2-6 | many | TRBV11-3 | - | CASSLGYRRVEGANVLTF | TGTGCCAGCAGCTTAGGGTACAGGAGGGTAGAAGGGGCCAACGTCCTGACTTTC
TRBJ1-1 | many | TRBV7-6 | - | CASRGRLNTEAFF | TGTGCCAGCAGGGGCCGGTTGAACACTGAAGCTTTCTTT
TRBJ2-1 | many | TRBV19 | - | CASSMGRHGEQFF | TGTGCCAGTAGTATGGGTCGACATGGAGAGCAGTTCTTC
TRBJ1-1 | many | TRBV12-3/TRBV12-4 | TRBD1 | CASSVRDRVGTEAFF | TGTGCCAGCAGTGTCCGGGACAGGGTAGGGACTGAAGCTTTCTTT
TRBJ2-3 | many | TRBV10-1 | - | CASSDSRRSDTQYF | TGCGCCAGCAGTGACAGCCGGAGATCAGATACGCAGTATTTT
TRBJ2-4 | - | TRBV7-9 | - | CASSLAERPGEYF | TGTGCCAGCAGCTTAGCGGAGCGCCCAGGGGAGTACTTC
TRBJ2-5 | many | TRBV5-1 | TRBD2 | CASSTGTSSAGTQYF | TGCGCCAGCAGCACCGGGACTAGCAGCGCGGGGACCCAGTACTTC
TRBJ2-6 | - | TRBV11-1 | TRBD1 | CASRRTGGEGGSGANVLTF | TGTGCCAGCAGGAGAACAGGGGGCGAAGGGGGCTCTGGGGCCAACGTCCTGACTTTC
TRBJ2-7 | many | TRBV7-2 | - | CASSLLVGAGSYEQYF | TGTGCCAGCAGCTTATTGGTGGGGGCCGGCTCCTACGAGCAGTACTTC